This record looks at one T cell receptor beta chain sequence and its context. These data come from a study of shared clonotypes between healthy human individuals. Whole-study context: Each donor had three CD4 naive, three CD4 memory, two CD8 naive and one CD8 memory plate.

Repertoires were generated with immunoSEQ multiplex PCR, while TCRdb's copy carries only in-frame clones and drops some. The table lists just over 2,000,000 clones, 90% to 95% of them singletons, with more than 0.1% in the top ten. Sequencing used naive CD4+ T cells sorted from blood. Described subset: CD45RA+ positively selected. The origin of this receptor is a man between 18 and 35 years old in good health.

The DNA of the CDR3 is TGTGCCATCAGTGAATCGACAGGGGGTATCTATGGCTACACCTTC. Protein: CAISESTGGIYGYTF. The chain joins TRBV10-3 to TRBJ1-2, with 9 bases aligning to TRBD1. The CDR3 is 15 residues long. Germline V gives CDR1 ENHRY, CDR2 SYGVKD. V was pared by 3 bases and J by 4 bases, with 6 bases of the junction left unmatched.